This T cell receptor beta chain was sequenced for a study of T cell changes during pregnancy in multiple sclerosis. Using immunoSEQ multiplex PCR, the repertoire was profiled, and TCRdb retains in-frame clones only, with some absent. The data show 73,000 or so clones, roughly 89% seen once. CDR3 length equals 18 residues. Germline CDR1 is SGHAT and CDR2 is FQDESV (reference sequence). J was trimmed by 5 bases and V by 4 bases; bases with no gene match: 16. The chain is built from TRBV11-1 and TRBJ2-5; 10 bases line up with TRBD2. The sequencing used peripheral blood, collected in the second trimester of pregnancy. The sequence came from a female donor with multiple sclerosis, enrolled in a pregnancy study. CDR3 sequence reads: CASSSGDTSGADGETQYF. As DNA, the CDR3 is TGTGCCAGCAGCTCAGGGGATACTAGCGGGGCTGACGGGGAGACCCAGTACTTC.